This is a list of T cell receptor beta chains from one sample in a study of tumor-infiltrating lymphocytes in oesophageal squamous cell carcinoma. TCRdb re-called the PCR reads with MiXCR, one entry per CDR3 protein. The sample comprises tens of thousands of distinct CDR3 sequences, 36% of which are singletons, and roughly an eighth rests with the top ten. Sequencing used esophageal tumor tissue. The receptors were gathered from a male donor with esophageal squamous cell carcinoma. The CDR3 runs from the conserved cysteine through the conserved F or W. D genes are given only for firm matches. Size is stated for part of the rows, as once, few or many counts, or as a class when the clone is expanded.

clone size	V gene	J gene	D gene	CDR3 protein	CDR3 DNA
.	TRBV11-2	TRBJ2-1	TRBD2	CASSLRDSSGGAVLFF	TGTGCCAGCAGCTTAAGGGATTCTAGCGGGGGCGCCGTTTTGTTCTTC
many	TRBV28	TRBJ1-5	TRBD1	CASSFQAGQGSQPQHF	TGTGCCAGCAGTTTTCAAGCAGGACAGGGGTCTCAGCCCCAGCATTTT
many	TRBV6-1	TRBJ1-1	TRBD1	CASSLTGDTEAFF	TGTGCCAGCAGCCTCACAGGGGACACTGAAGCTTTCTTT
many	TRBV7-3	TRBJ1-1	.	CASSGDGGRAEAFF	TGTGCCAGCAGCGGAGACGGGGGACGCGCTGAAGCTTTCTTT
few	TRBV6-4	TRBJ2-1	TRBD2	CASSLGLAGVGEQFF	TGTGCCAGCAGTTTGGGACTAGCGGGAGTTGGGGAGCAGTTCTTC
many	TRBV6-2/TRBV6-3	TRBJ2-7	TRBD1	CASSLRGNLPYEQYF	TGTGCCAGCAGCCTCAGGGGGAATCTACCCTACGAGCAGTACTTC
.	TRBV11-2	TRBJ2-3	.	CASNQQGPRDTQYF	TGTGCCAGCAACCAACAGGGTCCGAGAGATACGCAGTATTTT
many	TRBV12-3/TRBV12-4	TRBJ1-5	TRBD1	CASRTGGTAGTQPQHF	TGTGCCAGCAGGACAGGGGGAACGGCGGGGACTCAGCCCCAGCATTTT
.	TRBV7-3	TRBJ2-1	.	CASSESQYNEQFF	TGTGCCAGCAGCGAAAGTCAGTACAATGAGCAGTTCTTC
many	TRBV5-1	TRBJ1-6	TRBD1	CASSVGQTSSYNSPLHF	TGCGCCAGCAGCGTGGGACAGACGAGCTCCTATAATTCACCCCTCCACTTT
.	TRBV7-2	TRBJ1-5	.	CASSLSRTQSNQPQHF	TGTGCCAGCAGCTTATCAAGGACACAAAGCAATCAGCCCCAGCATTTT
.	TRBV6-1	TRBJ1-3	TRBD1	CASSLQGARGNTIYF	TGTGCCAGCAGCCTACAGGGGGCGCGGGGAAACACCATATATTTT
.	TRBV10-2	TRBJ1-1	.	CASSVGVNTEAFF	TGCGCCAGCAGTGTAGGGGTGAACACTGAAGCTTTCTTT
.	TRBV14	TRBJ2-1	.	CASSQWGGEQFF	TGTGCCAGCAGCCAATGGGGTGGTGAGCAGTTCTTC